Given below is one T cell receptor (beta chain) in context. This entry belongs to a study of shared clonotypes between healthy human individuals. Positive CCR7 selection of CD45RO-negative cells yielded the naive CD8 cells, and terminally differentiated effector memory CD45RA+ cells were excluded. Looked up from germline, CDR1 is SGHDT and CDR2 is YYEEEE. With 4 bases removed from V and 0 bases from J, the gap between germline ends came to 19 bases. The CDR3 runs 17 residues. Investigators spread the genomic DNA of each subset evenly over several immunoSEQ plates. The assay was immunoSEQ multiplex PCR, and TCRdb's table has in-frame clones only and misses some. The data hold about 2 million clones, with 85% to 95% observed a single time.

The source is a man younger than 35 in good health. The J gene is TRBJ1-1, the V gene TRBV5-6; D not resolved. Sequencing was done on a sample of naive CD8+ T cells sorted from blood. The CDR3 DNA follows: TGTGCCAGCAGCCTTGAGGACGGCCGACTCATGAACACTGAAGCTTTCTTT. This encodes CASSLEDGRLMNTEAFF.